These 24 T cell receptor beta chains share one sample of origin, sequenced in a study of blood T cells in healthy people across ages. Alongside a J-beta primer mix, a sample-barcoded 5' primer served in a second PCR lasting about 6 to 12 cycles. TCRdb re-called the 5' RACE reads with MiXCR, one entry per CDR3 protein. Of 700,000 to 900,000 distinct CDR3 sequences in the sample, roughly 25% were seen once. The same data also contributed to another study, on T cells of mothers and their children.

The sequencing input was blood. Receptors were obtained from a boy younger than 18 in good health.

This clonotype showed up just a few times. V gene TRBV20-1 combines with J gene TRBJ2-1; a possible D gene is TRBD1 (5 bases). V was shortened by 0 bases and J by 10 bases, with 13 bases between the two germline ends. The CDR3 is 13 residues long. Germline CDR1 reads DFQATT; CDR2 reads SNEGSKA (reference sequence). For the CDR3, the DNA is TGCAGTGCTAGAGATCTCCAGGGTCGGGAGCAGTTCTTC. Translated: CSARDLQGREQFF.

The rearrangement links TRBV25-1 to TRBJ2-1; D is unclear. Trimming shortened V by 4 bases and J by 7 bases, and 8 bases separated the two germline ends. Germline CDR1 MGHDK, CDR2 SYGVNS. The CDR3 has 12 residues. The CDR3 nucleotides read TGTGCCAGCAGTGCGGGCAGGAATGAGCAGTTCTTC. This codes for CASSAGRNEQFF.

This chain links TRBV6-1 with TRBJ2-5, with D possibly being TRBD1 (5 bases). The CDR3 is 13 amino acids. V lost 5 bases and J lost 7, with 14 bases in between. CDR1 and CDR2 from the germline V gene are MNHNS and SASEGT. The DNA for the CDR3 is TGTGCCAGCAGTCAGGGTACCCGGCGGACCCAGTACTTC. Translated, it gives CASSQGTRRTQYF.

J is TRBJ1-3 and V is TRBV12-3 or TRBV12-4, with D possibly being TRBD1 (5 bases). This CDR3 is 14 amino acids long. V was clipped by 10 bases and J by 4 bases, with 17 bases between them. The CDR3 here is CATLRGGSGNTIYF. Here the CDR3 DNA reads TGTGCCACCCTCCGGGGGGGATCAGGAAACACCATATATTTT.

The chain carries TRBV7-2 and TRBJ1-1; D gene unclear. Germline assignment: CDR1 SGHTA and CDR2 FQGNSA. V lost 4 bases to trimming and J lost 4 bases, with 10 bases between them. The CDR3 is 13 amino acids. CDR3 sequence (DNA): TGTGCCAGCAGCTATACTGGAGGCACTGAAGCTTTCTTT. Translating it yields CASSYTGGTEAFF.

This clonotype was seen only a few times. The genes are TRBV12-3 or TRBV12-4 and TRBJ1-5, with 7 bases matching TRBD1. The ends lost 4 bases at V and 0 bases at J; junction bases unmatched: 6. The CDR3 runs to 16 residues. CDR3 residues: CASSSRQGGSNQPQHF. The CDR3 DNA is TGTGCCAGCAGTTCCCGACAGGGTGGTAGCAATCAGCCCCAGCATTTT.

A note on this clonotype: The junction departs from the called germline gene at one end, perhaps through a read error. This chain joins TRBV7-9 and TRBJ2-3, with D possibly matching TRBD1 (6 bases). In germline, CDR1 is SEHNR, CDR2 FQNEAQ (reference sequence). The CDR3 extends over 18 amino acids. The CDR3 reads CAGSLALRQVGNTDTQYF. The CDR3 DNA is TGTGCCGGCAGCTTAGCGCTCCGACAGGTGGGCAACACAGATACGCAGTATTTT.

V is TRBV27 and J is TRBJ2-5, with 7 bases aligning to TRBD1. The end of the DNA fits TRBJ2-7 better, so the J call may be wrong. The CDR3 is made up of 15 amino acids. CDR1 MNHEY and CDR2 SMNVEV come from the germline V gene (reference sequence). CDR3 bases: TGTGCCAGCAGTTTAGTAGGGGGCAGTATATCCGAGCAGTACTTC. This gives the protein CASSLVGGSISEQYF.

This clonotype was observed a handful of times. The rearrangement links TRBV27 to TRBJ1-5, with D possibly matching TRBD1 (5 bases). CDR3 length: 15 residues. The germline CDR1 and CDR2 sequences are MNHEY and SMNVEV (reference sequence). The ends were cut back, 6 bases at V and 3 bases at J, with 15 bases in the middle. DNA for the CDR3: TGTGCCAGCAGGCGGGACGGCTTATTCAATCAGCCCCAGCATTTT. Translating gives CASRRDGLFNQPQHF.

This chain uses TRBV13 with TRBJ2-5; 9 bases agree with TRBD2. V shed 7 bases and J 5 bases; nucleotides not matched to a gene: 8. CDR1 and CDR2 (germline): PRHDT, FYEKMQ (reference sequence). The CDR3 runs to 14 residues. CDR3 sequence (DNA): TGTGCCAGCATGCAGACTAGCGGTAGGGAGACCCAGTACTTC. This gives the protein CASMQTSGRETQYF.

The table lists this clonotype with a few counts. Written as DNA, the CDR3 is TGTGCCAGCAGCACACTCGGCCTACAAGAGACCCAGTACTTC. Its protein is CASSTLGLQETQYF. The V gene is TRBV7-2, the J gene TRBJ2-5, with no clear D. The CDR3 runs to 14 residues. The V and J ends lost 5 bases and 2 bases respectively, with 12 bases between them. The germline CDR1 and CDR2 sequences are SGHTA and FQGNSA. Together with reference TRBV7-2 and TRBJ2-5, the CDR3 gives the full variable domain: GAGVSQSPSNKVTEKGKDVELRCDPISGHTALYWYRQSLGQGLEFLIYFQGNSAPDKSGLPSDRFSAERTGGSVSTLTIQRTQQEDSAVYLCASSTLGLQETQYFGPGTRLLVL.

The CDR3 sequence is CSVVPVNYGYTF. For the CDR3, the DNA is TGCAGCGTTGTCCCAGTGAACTATGGCTACACCTTC. The J gene is TRBJ1-2, the V gene TRBV29-1; D is unclear. The CDR3 consists of 12 residues. Germline lookup yields CDR1 SQVTM and CDR2 ANQGSEA. Trimming took 4 bases from V and 2 from J, leaving 8 bases between them.

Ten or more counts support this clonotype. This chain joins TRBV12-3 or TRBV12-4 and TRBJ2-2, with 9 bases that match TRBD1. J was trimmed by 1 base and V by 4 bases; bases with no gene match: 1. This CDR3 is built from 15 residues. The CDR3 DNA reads TGTGCCAGCAGTTCGGGACAGGGGAACACCGGGGAGCTGTTTTTT. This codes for CASSSGQGNTGELFF.

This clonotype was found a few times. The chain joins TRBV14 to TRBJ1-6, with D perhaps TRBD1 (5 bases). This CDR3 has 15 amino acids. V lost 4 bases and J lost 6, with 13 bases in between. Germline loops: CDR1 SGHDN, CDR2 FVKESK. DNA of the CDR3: TGTGCCAGCAGCCGGTTTGAAGGGACTAATTCACCCCTCCACTTT. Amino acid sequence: CASSRFEGTNSPLHF.

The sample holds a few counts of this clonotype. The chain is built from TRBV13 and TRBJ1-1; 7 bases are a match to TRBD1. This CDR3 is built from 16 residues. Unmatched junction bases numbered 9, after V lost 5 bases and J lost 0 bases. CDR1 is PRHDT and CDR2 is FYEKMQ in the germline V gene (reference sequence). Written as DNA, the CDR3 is TGTGCCAGCAGCGCCTATTTGGGACAGATGAACACTGAAGCTTTCTTT. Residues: CASSAYLGQMNTEAFF.

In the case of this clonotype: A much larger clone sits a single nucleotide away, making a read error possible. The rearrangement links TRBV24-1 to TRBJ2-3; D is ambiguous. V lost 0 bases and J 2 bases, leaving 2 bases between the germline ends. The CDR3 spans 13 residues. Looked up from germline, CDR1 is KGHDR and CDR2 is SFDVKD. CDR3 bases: TGTGCCACCAGTGATTTGACCACAGATACGCAGTATTTT. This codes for CATSDLTTDTQYF.

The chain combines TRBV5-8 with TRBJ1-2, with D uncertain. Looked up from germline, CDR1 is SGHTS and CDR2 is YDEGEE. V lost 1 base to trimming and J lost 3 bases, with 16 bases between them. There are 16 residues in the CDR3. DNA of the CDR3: TGTGCCAGCAGCTTGTCTTCAGCCCCGAGGGACTATGGCTACACCTTC. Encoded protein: CASSLSSAPRDYGYTF.

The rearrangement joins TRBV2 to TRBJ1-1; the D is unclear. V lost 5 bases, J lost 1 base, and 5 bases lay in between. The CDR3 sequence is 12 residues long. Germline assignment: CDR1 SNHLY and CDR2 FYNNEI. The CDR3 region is CASSTKNTEAFF. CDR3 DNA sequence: TGTGCCAGCAGTACTAAGAACACTGAAGCTTTCTTT. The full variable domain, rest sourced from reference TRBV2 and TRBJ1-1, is EPEVTQTPSHQVTQMGQEVILRCVPISNHLYFYWYRQILGQKVEFLVSFYNNEISEKSEIFDDQFSVERPDGSNFTLKIRSTKLEDSAMYFCASSTKNTEAFFGQGTRLTVV.

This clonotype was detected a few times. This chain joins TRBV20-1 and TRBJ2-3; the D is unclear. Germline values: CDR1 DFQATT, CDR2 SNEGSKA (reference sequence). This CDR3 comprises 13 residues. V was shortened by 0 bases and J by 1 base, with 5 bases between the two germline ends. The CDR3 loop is CSARDVGTDTQYF. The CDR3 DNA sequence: TGCAGTGCTAGAGATGTGGGCACAGATACGCAGTATTTT.

The CDR3 DNA reads as TGTGCCAGCAGCTACCACCAGGCAGGCCAGGGCTATGGCTACACCTTC. As protein: CASSYHQAGQGYGYTF. The chain uses TRBV7-2 and TRBJ1-2, with a tentative D call TRBD1 (5 bases). The germline V gene encodes CDR1 SGHTA and CDR2 FQGNSA. Trimming removed 4 bases from V and 4 bases from J, with 19 bases in between. The CDR3 length is 16 residues.

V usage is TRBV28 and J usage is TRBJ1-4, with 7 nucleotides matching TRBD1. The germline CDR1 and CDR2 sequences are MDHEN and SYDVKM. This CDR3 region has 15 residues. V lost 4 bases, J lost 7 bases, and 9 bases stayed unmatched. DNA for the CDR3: TGTGCCAGCAGTTCCCGACAGGGCCTTGCTGAAAAACTGTTTTTT. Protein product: CASSSRQGLAEKLFF.

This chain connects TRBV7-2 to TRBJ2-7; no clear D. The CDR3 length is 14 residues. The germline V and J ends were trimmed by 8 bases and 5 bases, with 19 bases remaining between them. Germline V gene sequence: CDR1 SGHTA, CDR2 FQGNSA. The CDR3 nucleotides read TGTGCCAGCCGTAGTGGCCGAAATGGACACGAGCAGTACTTC. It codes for CASRSGRNGHEQYF.

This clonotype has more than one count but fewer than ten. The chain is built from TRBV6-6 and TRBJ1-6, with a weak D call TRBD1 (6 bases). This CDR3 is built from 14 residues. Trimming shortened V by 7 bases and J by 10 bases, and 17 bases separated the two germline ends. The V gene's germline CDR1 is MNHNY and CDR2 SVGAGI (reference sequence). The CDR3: CASTRPGEGSPLHF. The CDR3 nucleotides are TGTGCCAGCACCCGTCCAGGGGAAGGCTCACCCCTCCACTTT.

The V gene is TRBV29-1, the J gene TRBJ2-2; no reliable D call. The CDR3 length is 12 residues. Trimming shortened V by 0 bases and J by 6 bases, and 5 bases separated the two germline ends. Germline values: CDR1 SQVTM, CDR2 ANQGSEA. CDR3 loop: CSVEEMPGELFF. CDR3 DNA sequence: TGCAGCGTTGAAGAGATGCCCGGGGAGCTGTTTTTT.